This T cell receptor (beta chain) was identified in a study of blood T cell repertoires in COVID-19. V gave up 3 bases and J gave up 5 bases; unmatched junction bases: 10. Germline CDR1 LGHDT, CDR2 YNNKEL (reference sequence). The CDR3 spans 17 residues. Only in-frame clones appear in the TCRdb table, and some are missing; sequencing was by immunoSEQ multiplex PCR. The data contain hundreds of thousands of clones, roughly 87% of them singletons. This clonotype was obtained from a woman in her thirties who had recovered from COVID-19. The sequenced material came from PBMCs or T cells enriched from blood (not recorded which). The chain couples TRBV3-1 (or the pseudogene TRBV3-2) to TRBJ2-1; 10 bases align to TRBD2. CDR3 residues: CASSQASGGAANNEQFF. CDR3 nucleotide sequence: TGTGCCAGCAGCCAGGCAAGCGGGGGGGCCGCCAACAATGAGCAGTTCTTC.